The source of this TCR beta chain is a study of metastatic and nonmetastatic thyroid tumors. As for the study in general: Comparative analysis of repertoires was undertaken across blood and tumor or nodule tissue obtained from malignant and benign thyroid patients. Overall study findings and caveats: In blood and tumor, TCR beta diversity was reportedly significantly higher in malignant thyroid tumors than in benign nodules.

As processed by the authors: Construction of a distant-metastasis classifier for papillary thyroid cancer relied on CDR3 differences across clinicopathological groups. TCRdb reanalyzed the PCR reads via MiXCR. TCRdb's processing, not the authors', yielded these V and J calls. The repertoire has 5,500 to 7,500 clones, approximately 34% of them found once; the top ten carry around 23%. Remarks on this clone: The antigen is not known. At one end the junction does not follow the germline gene, possibly because of a read error.

No patient had received any treatment before thyroid surgery. The CDR3 length is 15 residues. In germline, CDR1 is SGHAT, CDR2 FQNNGV. The chain recombines TRBV11-2 with TRBJ2-1, with D perhaps given as TRBD1 or TRBD2 (6 bases each). This sequence was found in a female donor with papillary thyroid cancer or a benign thyroid nodule (not recorded which). Some clones in this sample may be carry-over from other donors' samples. Sample: tumor tissue. The DNA of the CDR3 is TGTGCCAGCAGCTTAGACTCGGGGGCGGCAGGTTCTGGGATCTTC. It translates to CASSLDSGAAGSGIF.